This TCR beta chain was sequenced during a study of siplizumab effects on memory and regulatory T cells. Germline CDR1 is PRHDT and CDR2 is FYEKMQ (reference sequence). The CDR3 runs to 13 residues. V was clipped by 11 bases and J by 0 bases, with 14 bases between them. About 100,000 TCR templates underwent assay in each sample. Sequencing was performed with immunoSEQ multiplex PCR; in TCRdb, only in-frame clones are kept and a portion is missing. Of tens of thousands of clones in the sample, 85% to 95% are singletons; the top ten hold approximately 17%. Study results and caveats: Naive T cells appeared more diverse than memory cells and seemed to be major alloresponse contributors. Alloreactive sequences tracing back to unstimulated CD4+ memory cells were significantly reduced by siplizumab. Roughly 75-95% of proliferating CD4+ or CD8+ clones lacked a naive or memory phenotype that could be assigned.

Comment on this clone: The antigen is not known.

The rearrangement links TRBV13 to TRBJ2-7; D is tentatively TRBD1 or TRBD2 (5 bases each). The sample taken for sequencing was CD8+ T cells sorted from blood. The origin of this receptor is a human donor in good health. The CDR3: CAVRGDSSYEQYF. CDR3 DNA: TGTGCCGTCCGGGGAGACAGCTCCTACGAGCAGTACTTC.